The 22 T cell receptor beta chains presented below share a single source sample, sequenced in a study of blood T cell repertoires in COVID-19. The assay was immunoSEQ multiplex PCR, and TCRdb's table has in-frame clones only and misses some. Here the sample spans nearly 200,000 clones, roughly 80% being singletons. Sequencing used peripheral blood. These receptors were obtained from a human donor in a cohort sampled during active COVID-19.

The V call is TRBV28, the J call TRBJ1-5, with D unclear. Germline V gene sequence: CDR1 MDHEN, CDR2 SYDVKM. This CDR3 comprises 14 residues. Trimming took off 7 bases at V and 1 base at J, with 11 bases between the two ends. CDR3 loop: CASIPGMSNQPQHF. The CDR3 DNA follows: TGTGCCAGCATCCCGGGGATGAGCAATCAGCCCCAGCATTTT.

This sequence joins TRBV7-9 and TRBJ2-3, with D tentatively TRBD2 (7 bases). The germline V gene encodes CDR1 SEHNR and CDR2 FQNEAQ (reference sequence). V was cut by 5 bases and J by 6 bases, with 18 bases left in between. The CDR3 totals 15 residues. The DNA of the CDR3 is TGTGCCAGCAGCGCCCGCGGGGGCCGGGGCGATACGCAGTATTTT. Translating it yields CASSARGGRGDTQYF. Supplemented by reference TRBV7-9 and TRBJ2-3, the full variable domain reads DTGVSQNPRHKITKRGQNVTFRCDPISEHNRLYWYRQTLGQGPEFLTYFQNEAQLEKSRLLSDRFSAERPKGSFSTLEIQRTEQGDSAMYLCASSARGGRGDTQYFGPGTRLTVL.

This clone was counted only a few times. This chain links TRBV2 with TRBJ1-3, with D uncertain. CDR1 and CDR2 (germline): SNHLY, FYNNEI. This CDR3 region has 13 residues. The V gene lost 8 bases and the J gene lost 0 bases, with 8 bases spanning the gap. The CDR3 protein is CASCVSSGNTIYF. The CDR3 bases are TGTGCCAGCTGTGTGAGCTCTGGAAACACCATATATTTT.

The J gene is TRBJ2-4, the V gene TRBV6-5, with D possibly TRBD2 on 6 matching bases. Germline V lookup: CDR1 MNHEY, CDR2 SVGAGI. Trimming stripped 5 bases from V and 0 bases from J, with 11 bases between. This CDR3 has 15 amino acids. The CDR3: CASSRDSLAKNIQYF. CDR3 nucleotide sequence: TGTGCCAGCAGTCGGGACTCACTAGCCAAAAACATTCAGTACTTC.

V is TRBV7-8 and J is TRBJ2-3; D is ambiguous. CDR3 length: 15 amino acids. CDR1 SGHVS and CDR2 FQNEAQ come from the germline V gene. The V end lost 1 base, the J end lost 2 bases, and 10 bases lay between the germline ends. CDR3 amino acids: CASSLDGQNTDTQYF. The CDR3 DNA reads as TGTGCCAGCAGCTTAGATGGGCAGAACACAGATACGCAGTATTTT.

The chain is built from TRBV7-3 and TRBJ2-2; 7 bases are shared with TRBD1. The CDR3 has 14 residues. After removal of 6 bases from V and 7 bases from J, the junction contained 8 bases not matched to a gene. Germline CDR1 and CDR2: SGHTA and FQGTGA. CDR3 region: CASSAGGSHGELFF. The CDR3 DNA sequence: TGTGCCAGCAGTGCAGGGGGTAGTCACGGGGAGCTGTTTTTT.

The V call is TRBV3-1 (or the pseudogene TRBV3-2), the J call TRBJ2-5; 10 bases agree with TRBD1. V lost 5 bases and J lost 2; bases outside the gene matches: 5. CDR3 length: 15 amino acids. The germline gives CDR1 LGHDT, CDR2 YNNKEL (reference sequence). Here the CDR3 DNA reads TGTGCCAGCAGCGACAGGGGGCAAGTACAAGAGACCCAGTACTTC. Its protein product is CASSDRGQVQETQYF.

V is TRBV11-2 and J is TRBJ2-4, with D perhaps TRBD2 (6 bases). The CDR3 extends over 14 amino acids. In germline, CDR1 is SGHAT, CDR2 FQNNGV. V lost 2 bases, J lost 6 bases, and 11 bases lay in between. CDR3 sequence: CASSLSLAINIQYF. The CDR3 DNA is TGTGCCAGCAGCTTATCTCTAGCGATAAACATTCAGTACTTC. Looking up the rest from reference TRBV11-2 and TRBJ2-4 gives the full variable domain: EAGVAQSPRYKIIEKRQSVAFWCNPISGHATLYWYQQILGQGPKLLIQFQNNGVVDDSQLPKDRFSAERLKGVDSTLKIQPAKLEDSAVYLCASSLSLAINIQYFGAGTRLSVL.

The chain carries TRBV5-1 and TRBJ2-2, with 9 bases that match TRBD1. This CDR3 has 15 amino acids. Germline V CDR1 and CDR2: SGHRS, YFSETQ. The J segment lost 6 bases and the V segment lost 5 bases, leaving 8 bases of the junction unmatched. The CDR3 spells CASRSTGGASGELFF. Here the CDR3 DNA reads TGCGCCAGCAGGTCCACAGGGGGCGCTTCCGGGGAGCTGTTTTTT.

V gene TRBV9 combines with J gene TRBJ2-3, with 8 positions matching TRBD1. The J segment lost 4 bases and the V segment lost 0 bases, leaving 7 bases of the junction unmatched. The CDR3 consists of 16 residues. The germline V gene encodes CDR1 SGDLS and CDR2 YYNGEE. CDR3: CASSVAQGASSDTQYF. CDR3 coding DNA: TGTGCCAGCAGCGTAGCCCAGGGGGCCAGTTCAGATACGCAGTATTTT.

V usage is TRBV3-1 (or the pseudogene TRBV3-2) and J usage is TRBJ1-1; D possibly corresponds to TRBD1 (5 bases). Germline assignment: CDR1 LGHDT and CDR2 YNNKEL (reference sequence). The ends were cut back, 4 bases at V and 7 bases at J, with 13 bases in the middle. CDR3 length: 13 amino acids. The CDR3 sequence: CASSRPGQLEAFF. The CDR3 DNA reads TGTGCCAGCAGCCGCCCTGGACAACTTGAAGCTTTCTTT.

The chain couples TRBV6-4 to TRBJ1-6; D not certain. V was cut by 6 bases and J by 8 bases, with 11 bases left in between. Germline V CDR1 and CDR2: MRHNA, SNTAGT. This CDR3 has 13 amino acids. The CDR3 here is CASRPDSYSPLHF. CDR3 in DNA: TGTGCCAGCAGACCAGACTCTTATTCACCCCTCCACTTT.

The CDR3: CASSYAPVETQYF. Written as DNA, the CDR3 is TGTGCCAGCAGTTATGCTCCGGTGGAGACCCAGTACTTC. The genes are TRBV6-5 and TRBJ2-5; D gene uncertain. This CDR3 region has 13 residues. Germline V gene sequence: CDR1 MNHEY, CDR2 SVGAGI. Trimming pared 3 bases from V and 5 bases from J, leaving 10 bases between.

This clone was counted once. The chain is built from TRBV4-1 and TRBJ2-1, with 9 bases fitting TRBD1. V was pared by 4 bases and J by 9 bases, with 13 bases of the junction left unmatched. Germline assignment: CDR1 MGHRA and CDR2 YSYEKL. CDR3 length equals 16 residues. The CDR3: CASSLEQGAGGREQFF. In DNA, the CDR3 is TGCGCCAGCAGCCTCGAACAGGGGGCTGGGGGACGTGAGCAGTTCTTC.

The chain has TRBV14 and TRBJ1-2; D might be TRBD1 (6 bases). The V end was cut by 4 bases, the J end by 4 bases, with 10 bases between. There are 13 residues in the CDR3. CDR1 and CDR2 from the germline V gene are SGHDN and FVKESK. Here the CDR3 reads CASSPQGGYGYTF. CDR3 nucleotide sequence: TGTGCCAGCAGCCCACAGGGTGGCTATGGCTACACCTTC.

This chain uses TRBV7-9 with TRBJ2-1, with 10 bases lining up with TRBD2. Germline values: CDR1 SEHNR, CDR2 FQNEAQ (reference sequence). This CDR3 comprises 14 residues. V was clipped by 4 bases and J by 4 bases; unmatched bases: 1. For the CDR3, the DNA is TGTGCCAGCAGCTGGACTAGCGGATACAATGAGCAGTTCTTC. It encodes CASSWTSGYNEQFF.

CDR3 protein: CASSLGLGHYNEQFF. The CDR3 region has the DNA TGCGCCAGCAGCCTGGGACTAGGGCATTACAATGAGCAGTTCTTC. The J gene is TRBJ2-1, the V gene TRBV4-1, with 8 bases fitting TRBD2. V trimming: 4 bases; J trimming: 4 bases; junction bases outside the gene matches: 6. Germline lookup yields CDR1 MGHRA and CDR2 YSYEKL. The CDR3 has 15 amino acids.

This rearrangement joins TRBV7-4 to TRBJ1-1, with D possibly being TRBD1 (5 bases). Looked up from germline, CDR1 is SGHVT and CDR2 is SQSDAQ. Trimming cost V 4 bases and J 1 base, with 22 bases left between them. This CDR3 contains 18 residues. This CDR3 is CASSSEWGGLVENTEAFF. CDR3 bases: TGTGCCAGCAGCTCAGAATGGGGGGGACTGGTAGAGAACACTGAAGCTTTCTTT.

The chain employs TRBV5-1 and TRBJ2-5; 8 bases are shared with TRBD2. V lost 0 bases to trimming and J lost 4 bases; unmatched junction nucleotides: 2. Germline loops: CDR1 SGHRS, CDR2 YFSETQ. This CDR3 is 14 amino acids long. The CDR3 protein is CASSLGGRRETQYF. Written as DNA, the CDR3 is TGCGCCAGCAGCTTGGGCGGGAGGAGAGAGACCCAGTACTTC.

V and J are TRBV2 and TRBJ2-3; 8 nucleotides agree with TRBD1. The V gene end was trimmed by 5 bases and the J gene end by 2 bases; junction bases not matched to a gene: 9. The CDR3 is 16 residues long. Germline V gene sequence: CDR1 SNHLY, CDR2 FYNNEI. This CDR3 reads CASSQDRARITDTQYF. CDR3 nucleotides: TGTGCCAGCAGTCAGGACAGGGCGAGGATCACAGATACGCAGTATTTT.

J is TRBJ2-3 and V is TRBV7-9; TRBD1 matches at 8 bases. The J segment lost 4 bases and the V segment lost 5 bases, leaving 5 bases of the junction unmatched. This CDR3 comprises 14 residues. Looked up from germline, CDR1 is SEHNR and CDR2 is FQNEAQ (reference sequence). CDR3 region: CASSRQGSADTQYF. The CDR3, as DNA: TGTGCCAGCAGCCGACAGGGGTCCGCAGATACGCAGTATTTT.

The chain joins TRBV5-5 to TRBJ2-6; 10 nucleotides line up with TRBD1. V lost 4 bases to trimming and J lost 1 base; unmatched junction nucleotides: 8. CDR1 and CDR2 (germline): SGHKS, YYEKEE (reference sequence). The CDR3 totals 18 residues. The DNA for the CDR3 is TGTGCCAGCAGCGTTCTTGGACAGGGGGGTTCTGGGGCCAACGTCCTGACTTTC. Its translation is CASSVLGQGGSGANVLTF.